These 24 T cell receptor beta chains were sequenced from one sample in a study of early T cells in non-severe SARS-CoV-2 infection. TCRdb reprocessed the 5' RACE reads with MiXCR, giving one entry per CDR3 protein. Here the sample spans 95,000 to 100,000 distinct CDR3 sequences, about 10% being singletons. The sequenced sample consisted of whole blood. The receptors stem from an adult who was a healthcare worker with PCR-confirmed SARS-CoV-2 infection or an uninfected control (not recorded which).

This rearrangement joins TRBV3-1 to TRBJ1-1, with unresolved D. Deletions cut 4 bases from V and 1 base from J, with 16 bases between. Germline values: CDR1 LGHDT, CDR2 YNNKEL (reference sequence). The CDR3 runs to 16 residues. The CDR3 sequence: CASSPSSGRWNTEAFF. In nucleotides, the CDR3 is TGTGCCAGCAGCCCGAGCTCCGGACGGTGGAACACTGAAGCTTTCTTT.

CDR3 DNA: TGTGCCAGCAGCTTAACTCTTAGCGGGAGCTCCTACGAGCAGTACTTC. Amino acid sequence: CASSLTLSGSSYEQYF. The rearrangement links TRBV7-2 to TRBJ2-7; 9 bases are a match to TRBD2. The V segment lost 2 bases and the J segment 0 bases; nucleotides outside the gene matches: 5. The germline CDR1 and CDR2 sequences are SGHTA and FQGNSA. The CDR3 length is 16 residues.

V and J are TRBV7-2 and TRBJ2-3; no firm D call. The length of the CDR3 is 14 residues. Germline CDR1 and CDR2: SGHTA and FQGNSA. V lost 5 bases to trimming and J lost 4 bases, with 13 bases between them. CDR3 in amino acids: CASSLEPLADTQYF. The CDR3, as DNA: TGTGCCAGCAGCCTCGAACCCCTTGCAGATACGCAGTATTTT.

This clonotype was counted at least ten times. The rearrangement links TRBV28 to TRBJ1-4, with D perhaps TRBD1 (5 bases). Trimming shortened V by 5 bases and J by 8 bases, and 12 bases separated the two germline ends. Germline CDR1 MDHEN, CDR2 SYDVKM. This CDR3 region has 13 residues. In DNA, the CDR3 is TGTGCCAGCAGTACCAGGGCCTCCGAAAAACTGTTTTTT. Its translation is CASSTRASEKLFF.

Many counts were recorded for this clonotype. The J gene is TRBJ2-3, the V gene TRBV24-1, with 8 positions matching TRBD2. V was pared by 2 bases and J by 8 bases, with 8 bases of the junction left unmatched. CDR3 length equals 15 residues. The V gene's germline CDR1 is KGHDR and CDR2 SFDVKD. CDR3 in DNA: TGTGCCACCAGTGATTCCGGACTAGCCCGAGGTACGCAGTATTTT. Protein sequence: CATSDSGLARGTQYF.

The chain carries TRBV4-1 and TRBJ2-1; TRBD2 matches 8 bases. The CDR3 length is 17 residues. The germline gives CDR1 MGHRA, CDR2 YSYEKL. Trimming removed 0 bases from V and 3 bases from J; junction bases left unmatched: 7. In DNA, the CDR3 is TGCGCCAGCAGCCAAGATCGTCGGCTAGCGGGCTACAATGAGCAGTTCTTC. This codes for CASSQDRRLAGYNEQFF.

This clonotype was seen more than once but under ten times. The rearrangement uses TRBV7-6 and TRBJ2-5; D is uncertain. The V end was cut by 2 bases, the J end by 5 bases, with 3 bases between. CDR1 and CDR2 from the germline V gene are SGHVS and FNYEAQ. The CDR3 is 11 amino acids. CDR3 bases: TGTGCCAGCAGCTTACTGGAGACCCAGTACTTC. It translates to CASSLLETQYF.

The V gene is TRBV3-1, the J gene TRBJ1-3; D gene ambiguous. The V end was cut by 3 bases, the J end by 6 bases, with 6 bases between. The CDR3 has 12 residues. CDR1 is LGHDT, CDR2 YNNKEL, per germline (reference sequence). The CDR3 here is CASSHGENTIYF. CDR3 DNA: TGTGCCAGCAGCCACGGGGAAAACACCATATATTTT. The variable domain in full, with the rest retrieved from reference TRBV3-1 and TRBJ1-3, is DTAVSQTPKYLVTQMGNDKSIKCEQNLGHDTMYWYKQDSKKFLKIMFSYNNKELIINETVPNRFSPKSPDKAHLNLHINSLELGDSAVYFCASSHGENTIYFGEGSWLTVV.

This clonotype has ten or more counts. CDR3 sequence (DNA): TGTGCCAGCAGCAGACAGGGACCCTACGAGCAGTACTTC. As protein: CASSRQGPYEQYF. The rearrangement links TRBV7-9 to TRBJ2-7, with 7 nucleotides matching TRBD1. Trimming took 5 bases from V and 2 from J; bases not matched to a gene: 3. Germline loops: CDR1 SEHNR, CDR2 FQNEAQ (reference sequence). CDR3 length: 13 residues. The complete variable domain, with remaining parts taken from reference TRBV7-9 and TRBJ2-7, reads DTGVSQNPRHKITKRGQNVTFRCDPISEHNRLYWYRQTLGQGPEFLTYFQNEAQLEKSRLLSDRFSAERPKGSFSTLEIQRTEQGDSAMYLCASSRQGPYEQYFGPGTRLTVT.

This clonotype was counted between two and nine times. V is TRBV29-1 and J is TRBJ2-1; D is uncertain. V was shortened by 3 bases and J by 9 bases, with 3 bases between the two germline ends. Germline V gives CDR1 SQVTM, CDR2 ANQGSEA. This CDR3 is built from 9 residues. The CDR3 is CSVDSEQFF. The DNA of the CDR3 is TGCAGCGTTGACAGTGAGCAGTTCTTC.

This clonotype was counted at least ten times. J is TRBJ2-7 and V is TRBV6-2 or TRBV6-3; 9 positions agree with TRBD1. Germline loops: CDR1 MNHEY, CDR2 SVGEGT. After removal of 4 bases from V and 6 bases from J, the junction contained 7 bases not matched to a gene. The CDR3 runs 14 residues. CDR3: CASSLDRGYGEQYF. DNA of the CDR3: TGTGCCAGCAGTTTGGACAGGGGCTACGGCGAGCAGTACTTC.

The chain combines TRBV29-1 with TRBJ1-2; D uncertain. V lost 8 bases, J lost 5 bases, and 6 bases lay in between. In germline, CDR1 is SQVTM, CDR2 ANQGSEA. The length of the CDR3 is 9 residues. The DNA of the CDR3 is TGCAGCTACTCTTATGGCTACACCTTC. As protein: CSYSYGYTF. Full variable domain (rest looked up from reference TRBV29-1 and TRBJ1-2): SAVISQKPSRDICQRGTSLTIQCQVDSQVTMMFWYRQQPGQSLTLIATANQGSEATYESGFVIDKFPISRPNLTFSTLTVSNMSPEDSSIYLCSYSYGYTFGSGTRLTVV.

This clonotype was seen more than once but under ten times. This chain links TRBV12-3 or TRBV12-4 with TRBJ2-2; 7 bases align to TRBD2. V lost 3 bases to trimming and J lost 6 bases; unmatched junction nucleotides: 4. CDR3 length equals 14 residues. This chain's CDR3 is CASSLGGSAGELFF. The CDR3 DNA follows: TGTGCCAGCAGTTTGGGGGGGAGTGCCGGGGAGCTGTTTTTT.

CDR3 sequence: CATSLGGAMTQPQHF. For the CDR3, the DNA is TGTGCCACCTCTCTAGGGGGGGCGATGACACAGCCCCAGCATTTT. The chain carries TRBV6-1 and TRBJ1-5; perhaps TRBD1 as D (6 bases). The CDR3 is made up of 15 amino acids. Trimming removed 10 bases at V and 7 bases at J, with 23 bases between. Per the germline V gene, CDR1 is MNHNS and CDR2 is SASEGT.

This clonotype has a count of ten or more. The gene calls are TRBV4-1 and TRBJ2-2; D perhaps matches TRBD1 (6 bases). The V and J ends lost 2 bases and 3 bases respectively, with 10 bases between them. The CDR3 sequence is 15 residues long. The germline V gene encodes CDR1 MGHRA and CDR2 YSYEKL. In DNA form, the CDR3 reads TGCGCCAGCAGCCAAACAGGGTGGGACACCGGGGAGCTGTTTTTT. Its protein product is CASSQTGWDTGELFF.

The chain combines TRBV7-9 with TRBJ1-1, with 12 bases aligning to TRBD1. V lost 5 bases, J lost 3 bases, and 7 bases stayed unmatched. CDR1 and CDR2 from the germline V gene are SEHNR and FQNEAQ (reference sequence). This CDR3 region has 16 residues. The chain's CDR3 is CASSPGQGAEDTEAFF. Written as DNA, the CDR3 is TGTGCCAGCAGCCCGGGACAGGGGGCAGAGGACACTGAAGCTTTCTTT. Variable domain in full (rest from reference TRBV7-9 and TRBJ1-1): DTGVSQNPRHKITKRGQNVTFRCDPISEHNRLYWYRQTLGQGPEFLTYFQNEAQLEKSRLLSDRFSAERPKGSFSTLEIQRTEQGDSAMYLCASSPGQGAEDTEAFFGQGTRLTVV.

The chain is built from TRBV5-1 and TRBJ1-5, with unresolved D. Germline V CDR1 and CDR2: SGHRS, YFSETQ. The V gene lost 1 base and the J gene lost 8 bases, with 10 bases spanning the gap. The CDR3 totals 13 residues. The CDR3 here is CASSLQSGEPQHF. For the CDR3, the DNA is TGCGCCAGCAGCTTGCAATCAGGAGAGCCCCAGCATTTT.

The DNA for the CDR3 is TGTGCCAGCAGCTTAGCGTACTCCGGGCCAAAGGTCACCGGGGAGCTGTTTTTT. It translates to CASSLAYSGPKVTGELFF. This chain joins TRBV7-8 and TRBJ2-2; D unresolved. In germline, CDR1 is SGHVS, CDR2 FQNEAQ. The CDR3 totals 18 residues. V was cut by 0 bases and J by 4 bases, with 18 bases left in between.

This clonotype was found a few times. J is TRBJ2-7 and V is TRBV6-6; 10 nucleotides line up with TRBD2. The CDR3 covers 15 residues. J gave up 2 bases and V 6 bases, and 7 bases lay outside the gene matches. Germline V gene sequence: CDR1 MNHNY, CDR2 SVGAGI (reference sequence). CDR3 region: CASRNVAGGPYEQYF. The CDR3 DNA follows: TGTGCCAGCAGGAACGTAGCGGGAGGCCCCTACGAGCAGTACTTC.

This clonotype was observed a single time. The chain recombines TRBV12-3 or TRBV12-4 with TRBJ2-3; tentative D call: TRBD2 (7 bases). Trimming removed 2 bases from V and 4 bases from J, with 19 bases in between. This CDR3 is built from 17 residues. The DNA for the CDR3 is TGTGCCAGCAGTTTAAAAGGGTTTGGCGGGGGCGCAGATACGCAGTATTTT. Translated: CASSLKGFGGGADTQYF.

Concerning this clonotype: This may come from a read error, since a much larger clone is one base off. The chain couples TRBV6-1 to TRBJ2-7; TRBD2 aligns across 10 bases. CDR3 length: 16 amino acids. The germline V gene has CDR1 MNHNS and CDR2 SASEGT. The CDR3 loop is CGSQRLAGPLGYEQYF. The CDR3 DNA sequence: TGTGGCAGCCAGCGACTAGCGGGTCCCTTGGGCTACGAGCAGTACTTC.

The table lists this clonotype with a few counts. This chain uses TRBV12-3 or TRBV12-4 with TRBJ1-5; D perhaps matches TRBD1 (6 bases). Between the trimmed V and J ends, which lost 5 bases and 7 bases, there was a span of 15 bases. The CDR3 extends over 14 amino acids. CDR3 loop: CASSPYTGTQPQHF. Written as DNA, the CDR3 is TGTGCCAGCAGTCCATACACAGGGACACAGCCCCAGCATTTT.

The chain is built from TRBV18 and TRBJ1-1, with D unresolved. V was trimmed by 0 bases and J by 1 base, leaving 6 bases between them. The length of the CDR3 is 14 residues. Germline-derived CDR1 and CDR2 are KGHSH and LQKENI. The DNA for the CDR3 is TGTGCCAGCTCACCACCCCCCAGGAACACTGAAGCTTTCTTT. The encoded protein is CASSPPPRNTEAFF.

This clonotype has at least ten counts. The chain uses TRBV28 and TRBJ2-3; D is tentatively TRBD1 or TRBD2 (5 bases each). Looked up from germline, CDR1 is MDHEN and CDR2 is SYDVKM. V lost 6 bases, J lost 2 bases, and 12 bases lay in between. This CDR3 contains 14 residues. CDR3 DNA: TGTGCCAGCAGACCCCCGGGGCTCACAGATACGCAGTATTTT. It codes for CASRPPGLTDTQYF.